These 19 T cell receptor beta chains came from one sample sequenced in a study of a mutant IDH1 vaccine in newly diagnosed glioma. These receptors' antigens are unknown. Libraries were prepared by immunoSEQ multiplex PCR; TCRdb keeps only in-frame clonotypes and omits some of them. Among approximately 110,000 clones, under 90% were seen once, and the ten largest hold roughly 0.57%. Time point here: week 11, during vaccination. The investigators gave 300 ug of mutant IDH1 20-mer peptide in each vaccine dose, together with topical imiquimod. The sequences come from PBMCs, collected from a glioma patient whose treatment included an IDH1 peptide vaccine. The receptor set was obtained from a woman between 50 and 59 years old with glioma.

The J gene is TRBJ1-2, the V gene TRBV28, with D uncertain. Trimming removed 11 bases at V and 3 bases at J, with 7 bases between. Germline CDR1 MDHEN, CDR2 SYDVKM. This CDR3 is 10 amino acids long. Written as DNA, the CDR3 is TGTGCCGTCAGAGACTATGGCTACACCTTC. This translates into CAVRDYGYTF.

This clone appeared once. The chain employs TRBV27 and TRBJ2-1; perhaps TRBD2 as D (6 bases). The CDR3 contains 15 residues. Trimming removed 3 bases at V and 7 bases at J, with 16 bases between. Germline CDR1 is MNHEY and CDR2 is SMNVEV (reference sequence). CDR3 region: CASSFSRGSVNEQFF. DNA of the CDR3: TGTGCCAGCAGTTTTTCTCGGGGGTCGGTAAATGAGCAGTTCTTC.

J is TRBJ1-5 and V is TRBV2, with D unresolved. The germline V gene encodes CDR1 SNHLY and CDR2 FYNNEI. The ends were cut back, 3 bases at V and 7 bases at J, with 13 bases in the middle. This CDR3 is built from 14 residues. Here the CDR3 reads CASSDFRVGQPQHF. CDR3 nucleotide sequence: TGTGCCAGCAGTGATTTTAGGGTCGGACAGCCCCAGCATTTT.

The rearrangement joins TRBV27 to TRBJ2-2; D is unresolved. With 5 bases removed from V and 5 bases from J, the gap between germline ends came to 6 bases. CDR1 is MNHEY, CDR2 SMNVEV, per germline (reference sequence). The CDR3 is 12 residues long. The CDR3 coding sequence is TGTGCCAGCAGTCGTAAGACCGGGGAGCTGTTTTTT. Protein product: CASSRKTGELFF.

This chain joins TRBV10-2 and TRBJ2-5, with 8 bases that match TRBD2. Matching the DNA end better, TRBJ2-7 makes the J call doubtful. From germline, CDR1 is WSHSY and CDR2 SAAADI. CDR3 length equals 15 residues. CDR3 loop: CASSINSGSSYEQYF. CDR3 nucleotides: TGCGCCAGCAGTATTAACAGCGGGAGCTCCTACGAGCAGTACTTC.

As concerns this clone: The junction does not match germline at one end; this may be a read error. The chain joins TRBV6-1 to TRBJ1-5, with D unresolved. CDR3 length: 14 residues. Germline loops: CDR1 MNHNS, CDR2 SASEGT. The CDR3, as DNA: TGTGCCATCAGTGAAGGGCAGAGCAATCAGCCCCAGCATTTT. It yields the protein CAISEGQSNQPQHF.

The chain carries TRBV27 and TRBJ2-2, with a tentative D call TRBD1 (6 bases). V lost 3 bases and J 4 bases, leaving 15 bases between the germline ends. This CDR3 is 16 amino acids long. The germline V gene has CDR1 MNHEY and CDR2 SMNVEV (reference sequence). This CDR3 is CASSFFRGVGTGELFF. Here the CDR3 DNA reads TGTGCCAGCAGTTTTTTCAGGGGCGTAGGCACCGGGGAGCTGTTTTTT.

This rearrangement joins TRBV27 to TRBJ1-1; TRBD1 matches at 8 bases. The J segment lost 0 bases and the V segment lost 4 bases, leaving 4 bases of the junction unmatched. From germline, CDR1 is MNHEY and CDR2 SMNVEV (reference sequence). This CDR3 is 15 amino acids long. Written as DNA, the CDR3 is TGTGCCAGCAGTTCCCCGGACAGGGTGAACACTGAAGCTTTCTTT. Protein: CASSSPDRVNTEAFF.

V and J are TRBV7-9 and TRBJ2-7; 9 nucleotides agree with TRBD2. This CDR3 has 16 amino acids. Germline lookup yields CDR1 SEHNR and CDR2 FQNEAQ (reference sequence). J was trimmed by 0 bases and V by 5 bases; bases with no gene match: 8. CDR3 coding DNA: TGTGCCAGCAGCGCGCGGAGCGGGAGGACCTCCTACGAGCAGTACTTC. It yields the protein CASSARSGRTSYEQYF.

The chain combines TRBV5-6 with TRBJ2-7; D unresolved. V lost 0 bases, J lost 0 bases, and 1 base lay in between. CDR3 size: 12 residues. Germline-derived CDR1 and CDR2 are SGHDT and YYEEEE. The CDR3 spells CASSLVSYEQYF. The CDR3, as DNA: TGTGCCAGCAGCTTGGTCTCCTACGAGCAGTACTTC.

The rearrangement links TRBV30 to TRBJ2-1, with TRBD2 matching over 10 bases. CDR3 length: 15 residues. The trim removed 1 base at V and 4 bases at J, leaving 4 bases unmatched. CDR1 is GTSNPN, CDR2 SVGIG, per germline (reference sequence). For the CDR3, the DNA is TGTGCCTGGAGTGCTAGCGGGGGTATTTACAATGAGCAGTTCTTC. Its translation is CAWSASGGIYNEQFF. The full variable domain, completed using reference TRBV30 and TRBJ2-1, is SQTIHQWPATLVQPVGSPLSLECTVEGTSNPNLYWYRQAAGRGLQLLFYSVGIGQISSEVPQNLSASRPQDRQFILSSKKLLLSDSGFYLCAWSASGGIYNEQFFGPGTRLTVL.

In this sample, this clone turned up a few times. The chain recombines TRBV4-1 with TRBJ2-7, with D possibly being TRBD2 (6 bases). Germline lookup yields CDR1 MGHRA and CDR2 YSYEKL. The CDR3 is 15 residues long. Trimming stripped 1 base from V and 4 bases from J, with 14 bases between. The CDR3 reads CASSQVGGVGYEQYF. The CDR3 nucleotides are TGCGCCAGCAGCCAAGTCGGAGGGGTCGGGTACGAGCAGTACTTC.

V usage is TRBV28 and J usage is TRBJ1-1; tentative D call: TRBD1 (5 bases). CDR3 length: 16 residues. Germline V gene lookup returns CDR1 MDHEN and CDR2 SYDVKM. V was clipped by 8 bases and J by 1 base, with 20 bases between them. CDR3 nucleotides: TGTGCCAGCGTCACACGGGGGGTAATCCCGAACACTGAAGCTTTCTTT. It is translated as CASVTRGVIPNTEAFF.

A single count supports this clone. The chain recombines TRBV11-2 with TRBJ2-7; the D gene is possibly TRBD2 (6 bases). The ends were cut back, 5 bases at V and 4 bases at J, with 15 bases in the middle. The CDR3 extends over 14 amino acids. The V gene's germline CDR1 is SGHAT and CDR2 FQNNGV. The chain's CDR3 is CASSRRGNGYEQYF. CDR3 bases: TGTGCCAGCAGCCGTCGGGGGAATGGGTACGAGCAGTACTTC.

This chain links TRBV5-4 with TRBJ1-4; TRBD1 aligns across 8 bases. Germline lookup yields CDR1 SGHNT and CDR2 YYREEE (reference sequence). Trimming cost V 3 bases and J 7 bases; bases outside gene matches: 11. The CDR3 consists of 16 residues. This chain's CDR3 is CASSSAGTGVFEKLFF. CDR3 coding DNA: TGTGCCAGCAGCTCGGCCGGGACAGGTGTGTTTGAAAAACTGTTTTTT.

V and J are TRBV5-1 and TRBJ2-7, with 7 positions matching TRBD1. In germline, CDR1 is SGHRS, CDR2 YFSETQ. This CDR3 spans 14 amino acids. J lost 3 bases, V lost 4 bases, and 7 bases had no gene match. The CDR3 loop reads CASSQSDRVYEQYF. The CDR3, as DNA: TGCGCCAGCAGCCAAAGCGACAGGGTCTACGAGCAGTACTTC.

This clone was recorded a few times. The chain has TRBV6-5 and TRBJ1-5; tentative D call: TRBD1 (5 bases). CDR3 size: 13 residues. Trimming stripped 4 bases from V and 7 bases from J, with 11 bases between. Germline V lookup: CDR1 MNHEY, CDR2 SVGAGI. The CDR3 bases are TGTGCCAGCAGTTCTCGTTGGGGGCAGCCCCAGCATTTT. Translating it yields CASSSRWGQPQHF.

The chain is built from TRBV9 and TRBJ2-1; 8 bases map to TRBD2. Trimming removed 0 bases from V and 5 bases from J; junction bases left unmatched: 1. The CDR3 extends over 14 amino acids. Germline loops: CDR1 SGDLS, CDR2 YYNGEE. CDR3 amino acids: CASSVDGRDNEQFF. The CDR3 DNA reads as TGTGCCAGCAGCGTAGACGGGAGGGACAATGAGCAGTTCTTC.

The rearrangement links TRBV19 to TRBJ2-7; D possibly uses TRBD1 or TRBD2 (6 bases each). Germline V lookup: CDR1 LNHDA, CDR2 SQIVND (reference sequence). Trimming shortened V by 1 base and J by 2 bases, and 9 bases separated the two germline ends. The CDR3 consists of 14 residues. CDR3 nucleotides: TGTGCCAGTAGTATAGGCGGGACAACCTACGAGCAGTACTTC. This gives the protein CASSIGGTTYEQYF.